This entry is about one T cell receptor beta chain. This sample is part of a study of blood T cell repertoires in COVID-19. The wider study: The United States, Italy and Spain were the sources of the acute and convalescent COVID-19 samples. T cells, B-cell-depleted T cells, or PBMCs provided the cDNA or gDNA that served as material.

This CDR3 contains 15 residues. V lost 2 bases and J 0 bases, leaving 7 bases between the germline ends. Germline V CDR1 and CDR2: WSHSY, SAAADI. In the source study's methods: Nucleated cell number was recorded as an estimate derived from reference gene primer amplification. The method was immunoSEQ multiplex PCR; TCRdb's version includes in-frame clones alone and lacks a portion of them. V and J calls and clone size are those listed in that table; D and trimming were worked out from the DNA. The sample carries about 140,000 clones, about 80% recorded once. The rearrangement joins TRBV10-2 to TRBJ2-2; a possible D gene is TRBD2 (5 bases). The sample taken for sequencing was peripheral blood. This TCR came from a woman aged 55-70 years with acute or convalescent COVID-19. This chain's CDR3 is CASSESGSNTGELFF. The CDR3 DNA reads as TGCGCCAGCAGTGAGAGCGGATCGAACACCGGGGAGCTGTTTTTT.